This T cell receptor beta chain came from a study of blood T cell repertoires in COVID-19. Across the study: Sources were T cells, B-cell-depleted T cells, or PBMCs; the material itself was cDNA or gDNA.

Profiling relied on immunoSEQ multiplex PCR, and the TCRdb table lists in-frame clones only, not all of them. The repertoire holds 150,000 or so clones, with around 82% as singletons. CDR1 and CDR2 (germline): SGHDT, YYEEEE. CDR3 length: 14 residues. After removal of 4 bases from V and 4 bases from J, the junction contained 6 bases not matched to a gene. This sequence was found in a man aged 55 to 69 with active or convalescent COVID-19. Sequencing input: peripheral blood. The chain combines TRBV5-6 with TRBJ1-1, with 8 bases matching TRBD1. CDR3 bases: TGTGCCAGCAGCATCGGACAGGGAATCACTGAAGCTTTCTTT. Amino acid sequence: CASSIGQGITEAFF.